The next 5 T cell receptor beta chains were all read from a single sample in a study of breast tumors, draining lymph nodes, adjacent tissues (dated by TCRdb to about 2016). Receptor libraries were prepared by multiplex PCR. Data came from an Illumina HiSeq 2000. Using fastp at Q25 and MiXCR, TCRdb reprocessed the public reads and kept productive beta chains. Every entry covers one CDR3 protein and lists the most common genes and DNA from its rows. In all, the sample holds approximately 230,000 distinct CDR3 sequences, and less than 45% of those were seen once. The top ten clones comprise over 3.5% of the sample. Lymph node samples came from the axillary draining lymph nodes of breast cancer patients. The sequencing sample was made of axillary lymph node tissue. These receptors came from a female donor with breast cancer. Some clones in this sample may be carry-over from other donors' samples.

The chain has TRBV11-2 and TRBJ2-2; 8 bases are a match to TRBD1. Germline V gives CDR1 SGHAT, CDR2 FQNNGV. The CDR3 extends over 16 amino acids. Trimming removed 5 bases from V and 6 bases from J; junction bases left unmatched: 11. The DNA of the CDR3 is TGTGCCAGCAGCGGGAGCCCAGGGGGCTCGGCCGGGGAGCTGTTTTTT. Its translation is CASSGSPGGSAGELFF.

This clonotype came up a few times. This may come from a read error, since a much larger clone is one base off. The chain recombines TRBV11-2 with TRBJ2-3; TRBD2 aligns across 7 bases. Unmatched junction bases numbered 13, after V lost 5 bases and J lost 2 bases. CDR1 and CDR2 (germline): SGHAT, FQNNGV. This CDR3 spans 17 amino acids. Here the CDR3 reads CASSPGRASGYTDTQYF. The CDR3 bases are TGTGCCAGCAGCCCCGGAAGGGCTAGCGGATACACAGATACGCAGTATTTT.

This clonotype was observed at least ten times. This chain links TRBV5-1 with TRBJ2-2; D perhaps matches TRBD2 (6 bases). V was trimmed by 0 bases and J by 3 bases, leaving 12 bases between them. The CDR3 extends over 16 amino acids. Germline V gene sequence: CDR1 SGHRS, CDR2 YFSETQ. The CDR3 loop is CASSLDSGTHTGELFF. The DNA for the CDR3 is TGCGCCAGCAGCTTGGACAGTGGGACTCACACCGGGGAGCTGTTTTTT. Looking up the rest from reference TRBV5-1 and TRBJ2-2 gives the full variable domain: KAGVTQTPRYLIKTRGQQVTLSCSPISGHRSVSWYQQTPGQGLQFLFEYFSETQRNKGNFPGRFSGRQFSNSRSEMNVSTLELGDSALYLCASSLDSGTHTGELFFGEGSRLTVL.

A note on this clonotype: A single base separates this from a much larger clone, so it may be a read error. V is TRBV19 and J is TRBJ2-1, with D perhaps TRBD2 (6 bases). Germline CDR1 and CDR2: LNHDA and SQIVND (reference sequence). The CDR3 totals 17 residues. CDR3: CASRLRRSGPTGAEQSF. The CDR3 DNA is TGTGCCAGTAGGCTCCGCAGGAGCGGGCCGACCGGGGCGGAGCAGTCCTTC.

About this clonotype itself: The junction shows a germline mismatch at one end, possibly a read error. V and J are TRBV7-9 and TRBJ2-2; maybe TRBD1 (6 bases). The CDR3 totals 15 residues. Looked up from germline, CDR1 is SEHNR and CDR2 is FQNEAQ (reference sequence). For the CDR3, the DNA is TGCGCCAGCAGTTCCGGGACATTACCCACCGGGGAGCTGCTTTTT. It yields the protein CASSSGTLPTGELLF.